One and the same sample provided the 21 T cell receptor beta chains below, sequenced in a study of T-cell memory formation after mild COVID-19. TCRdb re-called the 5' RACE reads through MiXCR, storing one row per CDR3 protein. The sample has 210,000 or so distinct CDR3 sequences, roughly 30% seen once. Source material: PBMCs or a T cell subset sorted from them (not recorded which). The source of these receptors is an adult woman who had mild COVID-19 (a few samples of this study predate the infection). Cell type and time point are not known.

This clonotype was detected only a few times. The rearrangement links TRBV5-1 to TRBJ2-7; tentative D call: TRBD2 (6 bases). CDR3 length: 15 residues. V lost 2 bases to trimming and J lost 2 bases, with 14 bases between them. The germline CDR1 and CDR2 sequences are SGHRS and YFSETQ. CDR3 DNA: TGCGCCAGCAGCTTAGCACTAGCAAGTCCCTACGAGCAGTACTTC. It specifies CASSLALASPYEQYF.

The CDR3 DNA reads TGCAGCGTTGGGGACAGGGGGCATCAGCCCCAGCATTTT. Its translation is CSVGDRGHQPQHF. This sequence joins TRBV29-1 and TRBJ1-5, with 12 positions matching TRBD1. This CDR3 has 13 residues. The germline V gene encodes CDR1 SQVTM and CDR2 ANQGSEA. Trimming cost V 4 bases and J 5 bases; bases outside gene matches: 0. The full variable domain, rest sourced from reference TRBV29-1 and TRBJ1-5, is SAVISQKPSRDICQRGTSLTIQCQVDSQVTMMFWYRQQPGQSLTLIATANQGSEATYESGFVIDKFPISRPNLTFSTLTVSNMSPEDSSIYLCSVGDRGHQPQHFGDGTRLSIL.

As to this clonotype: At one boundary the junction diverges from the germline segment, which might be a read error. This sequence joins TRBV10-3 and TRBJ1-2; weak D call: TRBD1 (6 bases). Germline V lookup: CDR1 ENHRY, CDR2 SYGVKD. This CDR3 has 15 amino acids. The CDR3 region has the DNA TGTGCCAGCAGTGAAGCCGGGGGGCGCGGCTATGGCTACACCTTC. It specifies CASSEAGGRGYGYTF.

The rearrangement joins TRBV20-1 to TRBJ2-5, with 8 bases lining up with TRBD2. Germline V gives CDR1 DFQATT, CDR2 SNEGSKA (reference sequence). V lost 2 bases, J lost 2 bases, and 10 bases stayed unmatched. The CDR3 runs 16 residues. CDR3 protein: CSARPLGGARQETQYF. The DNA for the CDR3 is TGCAGTGCTAGACCCCTCGGGGGGGCCCGTCAAGAGACCCAGTACTTC.

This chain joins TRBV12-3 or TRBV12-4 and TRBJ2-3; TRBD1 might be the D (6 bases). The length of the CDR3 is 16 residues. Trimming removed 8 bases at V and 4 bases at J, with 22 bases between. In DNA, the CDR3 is TGTGCCAGCCATGGGGGCCCCCAATATGTCCCAGATACGCAGTATTTT. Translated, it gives CASHGGPQYVPDTQYF.

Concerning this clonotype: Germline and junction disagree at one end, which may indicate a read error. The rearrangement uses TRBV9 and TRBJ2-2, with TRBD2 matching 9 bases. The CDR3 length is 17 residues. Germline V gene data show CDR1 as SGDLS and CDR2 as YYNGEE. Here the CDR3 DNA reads TGTGACAGCAGCGTAGGTCAGGGTAGCGGGAGTATAGGGGAGCTGTTTTTT. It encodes CDSSVGQGSGSIGELFF.

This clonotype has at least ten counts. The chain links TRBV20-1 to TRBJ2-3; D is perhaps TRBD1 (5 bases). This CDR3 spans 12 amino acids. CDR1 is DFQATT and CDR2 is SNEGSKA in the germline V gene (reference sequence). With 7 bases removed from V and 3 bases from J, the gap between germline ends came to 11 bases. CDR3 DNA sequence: TGCAGTGTCCATCCAGGGACAGATACGCAGTATTTT. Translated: CSVHPGTDTQYF.

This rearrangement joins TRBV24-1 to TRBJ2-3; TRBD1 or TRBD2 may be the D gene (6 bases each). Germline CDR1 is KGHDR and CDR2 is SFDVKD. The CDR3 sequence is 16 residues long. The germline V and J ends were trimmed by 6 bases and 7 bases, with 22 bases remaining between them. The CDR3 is CATSPGVGGGHYTQYF. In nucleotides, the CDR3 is TGTGCCACCAGTCCGGGGGTAGGAGGGGGGCATTATACGCAGTATTTT.

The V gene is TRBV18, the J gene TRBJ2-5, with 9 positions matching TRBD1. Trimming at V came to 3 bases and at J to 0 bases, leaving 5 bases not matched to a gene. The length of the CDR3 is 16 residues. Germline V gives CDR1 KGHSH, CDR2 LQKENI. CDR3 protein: CASSPRDRDYQETQYF. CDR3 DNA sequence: TGTGCCAGCTCACCTCGGGACAGGGACTACCAAGAGACCCAGTACTTC.

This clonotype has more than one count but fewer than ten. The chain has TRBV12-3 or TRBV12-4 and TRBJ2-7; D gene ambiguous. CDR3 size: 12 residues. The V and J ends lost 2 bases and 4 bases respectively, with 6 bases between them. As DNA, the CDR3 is TGTGCCAGCAGTTTATTGGATTACGAGCAGTACTTC. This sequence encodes CASSLLDYEQYF.

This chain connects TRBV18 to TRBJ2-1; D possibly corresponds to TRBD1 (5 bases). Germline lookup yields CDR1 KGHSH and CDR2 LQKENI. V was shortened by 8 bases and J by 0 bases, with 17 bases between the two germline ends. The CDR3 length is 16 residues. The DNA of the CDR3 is TGTGCCAGCACCCCGACAGAGACCTTCTCCTACAATGAGCAGTTCTTC. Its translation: CASTPTETFSYNEQFF.

Here the CDR3 DNA reads TGTGCCAGCAGCTTACACGGCGAGCAGTACTTC. Translating gives CASSLHGEQYF. This chain links TRBV11-2 with TRBJ2-7; D gene ambiguous. Trimming removed 2 bases at V and 6 bases at J, with 5 bases between. The CDR3 extends over 11 amino acids. Germline-derived CDR1 and CDR2 are SGHAT and FQNNGV.

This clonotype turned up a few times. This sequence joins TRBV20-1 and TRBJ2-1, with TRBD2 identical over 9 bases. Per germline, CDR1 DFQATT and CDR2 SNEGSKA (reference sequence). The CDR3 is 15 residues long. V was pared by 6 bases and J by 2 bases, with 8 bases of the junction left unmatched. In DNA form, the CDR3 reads TGCAGTGCAAATAGCGGGAGTGGAACCTACAATGAGCAGTTCTTC. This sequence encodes CSANSGSGTYNEQFF.

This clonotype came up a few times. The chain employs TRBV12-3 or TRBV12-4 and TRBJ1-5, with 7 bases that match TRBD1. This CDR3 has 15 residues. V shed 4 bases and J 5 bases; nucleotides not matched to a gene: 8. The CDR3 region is CASSSTGFSDQPQHF. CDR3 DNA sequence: TGTGCCAGCAGTTCGACAGGGTTTTCGGATCAGCCCCAGCATTTT.

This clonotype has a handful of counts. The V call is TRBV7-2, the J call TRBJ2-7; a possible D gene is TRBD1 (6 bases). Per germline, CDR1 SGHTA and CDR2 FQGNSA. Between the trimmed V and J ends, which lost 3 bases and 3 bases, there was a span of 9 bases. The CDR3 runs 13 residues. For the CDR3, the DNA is TGTGCCAGCAGCTTGGACAGTCACTACGAGCAGTACTTC. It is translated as CASSLDSHYEQYF.

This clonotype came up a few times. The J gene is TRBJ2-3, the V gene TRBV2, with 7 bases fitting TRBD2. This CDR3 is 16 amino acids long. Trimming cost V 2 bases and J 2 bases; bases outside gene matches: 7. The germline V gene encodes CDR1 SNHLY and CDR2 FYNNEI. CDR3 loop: CASSERAGDYTDTQYF. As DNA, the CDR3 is TGTGCCAGCAGTGAACGGGCGGGGGATTACACAGATACGCAGTATTTT.

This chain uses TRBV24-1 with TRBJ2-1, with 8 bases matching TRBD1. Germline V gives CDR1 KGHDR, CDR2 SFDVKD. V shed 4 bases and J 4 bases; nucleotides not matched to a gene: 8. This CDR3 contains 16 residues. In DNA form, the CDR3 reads TGTGCCACCAGTGAGGCGGACAGGGATTTATACAATGAGCAGTTCTTC. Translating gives CATSEADRDLYNEQFF.

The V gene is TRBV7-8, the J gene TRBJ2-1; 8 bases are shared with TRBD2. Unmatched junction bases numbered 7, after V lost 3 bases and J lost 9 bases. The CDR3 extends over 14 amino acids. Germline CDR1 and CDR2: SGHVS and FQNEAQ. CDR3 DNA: TGTGCCAGCAGCTTCGCCGGGGGGGCGTTTGAGCAGTTCTTC. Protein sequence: CASSFAGGAFEQFF. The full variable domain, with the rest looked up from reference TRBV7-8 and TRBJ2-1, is GAGVSQSPRYKVAKRGQDVALRCDPISGHVSLFWYQQALGQGPEFLTYFQNEAQLDKSGLPSDRFFAERPEGSVSTLKIQRTQQEDSAVYLCASSFAGGAFEQFFGPGTRLTVL.

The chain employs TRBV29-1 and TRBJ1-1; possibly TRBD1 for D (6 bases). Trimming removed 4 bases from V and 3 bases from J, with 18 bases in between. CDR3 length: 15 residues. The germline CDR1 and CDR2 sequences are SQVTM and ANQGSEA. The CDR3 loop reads CSVARGPNGDTEAFF. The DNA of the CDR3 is TGCAGCGTTGCCAGGGGCCCTAACGGGGACACTGAAGCTTTCTTT. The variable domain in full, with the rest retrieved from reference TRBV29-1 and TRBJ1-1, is SAVISQKPSRDICQRGTSLTIQCQVDSQVTMMFWYRQQPGQSLTLIATANQGSEATYESGFVIDKFPISRPNLTFSTLTVSNMSPEDSSIYLCSVARGPNGDTEAFFGQGTRLTVV.

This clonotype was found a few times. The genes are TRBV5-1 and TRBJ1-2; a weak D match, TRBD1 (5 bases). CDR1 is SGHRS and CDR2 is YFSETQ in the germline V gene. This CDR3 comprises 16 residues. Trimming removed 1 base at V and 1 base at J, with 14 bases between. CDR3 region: CASSLTGTEDNYGYTF. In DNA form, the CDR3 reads TGCGCCAGCAGCTTGACCGGGACCGAGGATAACTATGGCTACACCTTC. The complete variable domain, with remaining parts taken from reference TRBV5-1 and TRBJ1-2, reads KAGVTQTPRYLIKTRGQQVTLSCSPISGHRSVSWYQQTPGQGLQFLFEYFSETQRNKGNFPGRFSGRQFSNSRSEMNVSTLELGDSALYLCASSLTGTEDNYGYTFGSGTRLTVV.

CDR3 in DNA: TGTGCCAGCAGCGTAGATGTGGGGCGTGAGCAGTACTTC. As protein: CASSVDVGREQYF. The V and J genes are TRBV9 and TRBJ2-7; tentative D call: TRBD1 (5 bases). V was trimmed by 0 bases and J by 7 bases, leaving 11 bases between them. Germline-derived CDR1 and CDR2 are SGDLS and YYNGEE. The CDR3 extends over 13 amino acids.